The subject of this entry is one T cell receptor (beta chain). The source of the sample is a study of radiation and T cells in renal cell carcinoma. The time point is: baseline pretreatment blood. Treatment noted: 15 Gy SBRT to primary tumor, nephrectomy 4 weeks later. Radiation-treated patients gave blood at baseline, week 2 and week 4. Profiled with immunoSEQ multiplex PCR; TCRdb holds only in-frame clones, not every one. The table includes approximately 90,000 clones, 80% to 90% detected once. The input for sequencing was blood, taken from a patient whose treatment included radiotherapy and nephrectomy. The TCR sequence derives from a man aged 45-60 years with renal cell carcinoma.

The CDR3 nucleotides are TGTGCCAGCAGAGGGCGGGAGGGCCGCGGCAATGAGCAGTTCTTC. Its protein product is CASRGREGRGNEQFF. This chain links TRBV7-9 with TRBJ2-1; 9 bases agree with TRBD2. Trimming removed 6 bases from V and 6 bases from J; junction bases left unmatched: 9. Germline CDR1 reads SEHNR; CDR2 reads FQNEAQ (reference sequence). The length of the CDR3 is 15 residues.